These 19 T cell receptor beta chains were sequenced from one sample in a study of cytomegalovirus exposure and HLA in healthy donors. The PCR was carried out with 60 Vbeta primers and 13 Jbeta primers. Produced via immunoSEQ multiplex PCR; TCRdb's table is partial and in-frame only. The sample carries roughly 140,000 clones, roughly 77% recorded once. Specimen: PBMCs. These receptors all come from a man aged 30-40 years in good health and CMV-seronegative.

V gene TRBV5-6 combines with J gene TRBJ2-7; tentatively, D is TRBD2 (5 bases). Germline values: CDR1 SGHDT, CDR2 YYEEEE. V was shortened by 0 bases and J by 5 bases, with 12 bases between the two germline ends. The CDR3 is 14 residues long. In DNA form, the CDR3 reads TGTGCCAGCAGCTTGGAAGCTAGCTGGCACGAGCAGTACTTC. Its translation: CASSLEASWHEQYF.

J is TRBJ2-1 and V is TRBV30, with 8 positions matching TRBD2. CDR1 is GTSNPN, CDR2 SVGIG, per germline (reference sequence). V shed 1 base, J shed 7 bases, and the junction held 21 bases outside the gene matches. The CDR3 extends over 19 amino acids. DNA for the CDR3: TGTGCCTGGAGTGGTTTCGGGCGTTGGGCGGGAGGTCAGGTAAATGAGCAGTTCTTC. As protein: CAWSGFGRWAGGQVNEQFF. Variable domain in full (rest from reference TRBV30 and TRBJ2-1): SQTIHQWPATLVQPVGSPLSLECTVEGTSNPNLYWYRQAAGRGLQLLFYSVGIGQISSEVPQNLSASRPQDRQFILSSKKLLLSDSGFYLCAWSGFGRWAGGQVNEQFFGPGTRLTVL.

This sequence joins TRBV13 and TRBJ1-2; D is unclear. The V gene lost 5 bases and the J gene lost 7 bases, with 20 bases spanning the gap. CDR1 PRHDT and CDR2 FYEKMQ come from the germline V gene (reference sequence). The CDR3 is 15 amino acids. CDR3 sequence reads: CASSPALTHGSGYTF. The CDR3 DNA follows: TGTGCCAGCAGCCCAGCCCTGACTCACGGCAGTGGCTACACCTTC.

The chain couples TRBV29-1 to TRBJ2-2, with 9 bases that match TRBD2. Germline CDR1 and CDR2: SQVTM and ANQGSEA. This CDR3 has 13 amino acids. Losses at the gene ends were 6 bases for V and 4 bases for J; bases not matched to a gene: 3. In nucleotides, the CDR3 is TGCAGCGTGATTAGCGGGGGCACCGGGGAGCTGTTTTTT. The encoded protein is CSVISGGTGELFF.

The rearrangement links TRBV7-2 to TRBJ2-5; D might be TRBD1 (6 bases). V was trimmed by 5 bases and J by 4 bases, leaving 17 bases between them. Germline CDR1 reads SGHTA; CDR2 reads FQGNSA. CDR3 length: 15 amino acids. The CDR3 sequence is CASSPKTGQGETQYF. CDR3 sequence (DNA): TGTGCCAGCAGCCCTAAAACAGGGCAGGGAGAGACCCAGTACTTC.

The gene calls are TRBV18 and TRBJ1-6; 11 positions agree with TRBD1. CDR1 and CDR2 from the germline V gene are KGHSH and LQKENI. There are 16 residues in the CDR3. The J segment lost 5 bases and the V segment lost 5 bases, leaving 5 bases of the junction unmatched. The chain's CDR3 is CASSGTGGSDNSPLHF. The CDR3 DNA follows: TGTGCCAGCTCAGGGACAGGGGGAAGCGATAATTCACCCCTCCACTTT.

This clone has a handful of counts. The V call is TRBV6-5, the J call TRBJ1-1, with D unclear. Germline lookup yields CDR1 MNHEY and CDR2 SVGAGI. The length of the CDR3 is 12 residues. Trimming took off 4 bases at V and 9 bases at J, with 12 bases between the two ends. As DNA, the CDR3 is TGTGCCAGCAGTTCCGGTTCGGGAAAAGCTTTCTTT. It codes for CASSSGSGKAFF.

This chain links TRBV14 with TRBJ1-2; D is possibly TRBD1 (6 bases). Trimming cost V 0 bases and J 5 bases, with 19 bases left between them. The CDR3 runs 17 residues. Germline V gene data show CDR1 as SGHDN and CDR2 as FVKESK. In nucleotides, the CDR3 is TGTGCCAGCAGCCAAGATGCATCCTCCGGGACAAATTATGGCTACACCTTC. It yields the protein CASSQDASSGTNYGYTF.

This sequence joins TRBV15 and TRBJ1-2, with TRBD1 matching 7 bases. The CDR3 length is 16 residues. Germline CDR1 reads LNHNV; CDR2 reads YYDKDF (reference sequence). Losses at the gene ends were 5 bases for V and 7 bases for J; bases not matched to a gene: 16. In DNA, the CDR3 is TGTGCCACCAGCCCCAGTCCGGGACAGCTGCTGGGTGGCTACACCTTC. Protein: CATSPSPGQLLGGYTF.

The chain employs TRBV7-9 and TRBJ2-3; no firm D call. The germline CDR1 and CDR2 sequences are SEHNR and FQNEAQ (reference sequence). CDR3 size: 12 residues. Trimming took 5 bases from V and 8 from J, leaving 11 bases between them. The CDR3 loop reads CASSRGDGTQYF. The CDR3, as DNA: TGTGCCAGCAGCCGCGGCGACGGTACGCAGTATTTT.

The gene calls are TRBV5-4 and TRBJ2-1; 7 bases are shared with TRBD2. CDR1 is SGHNT, CDR2 YYREEE, per germline (reference sequence). The CDR3 is made up of 14 amino acids. V trimming: 2 bases; J trimming: 5 bases; junction bases outside the gene matches: 4. As DNA, the CDR3 is TGTGCCAGCAGCTTTGGGGGGGATCACAATGAGCAGTTCTTC. Translating it yields CASSFGGDHNEQFF.

This chain uses TRBV5-1 with TRBJ2-1; 10 nucleotides align to TRBD1. The ends lost 0 bases at V and 7 bases at J; junction bases unmatched: 4. Germline values: CDR1 SGHRS, CDR2 YFSETQ. The CDR3 covers 15 residues. CDR3 residues: CASSLEGQGINEQFF. The CDR3 DNA follows: TGCGCCAGCAGCTTGGAGGGACAGGGGATTAATGAGCAGTTCTTC.

This clone was detected a few times. At one end the junction does not follow the germline gene, possibly because of a read error. V usage is TRBV6-6 and J usage is TRBJ2-3; D is possibly TRBD2 (5 bases). CDR3 size: 12 residues. CDR1 and CDR2 (germline): MNHNY, SVGAGI (reference sequence). CDR3 DNA sequence: TGTGCCAGCAGTCCTAGCAGAGATACGCAGTATTTT. The encoded protein is CASSPSRDTQYF.

The chain recombines TRBV7-9 with TRBJ2-2, with 11 bases aligning to TRBD2. This CDR3 is 17 amino acids long. Germline CDR1 SEHNR, CDR2 FQNEAQ (reference sequence). After removal of 5 bases from V and 2 bases from J, the junction contained 7 bases not matched to a gene. The DNA of the CDR3 is TGTGCCAGCAGCCCGAGGGGACTAGCGGAAAACACCGGGGAGCTGTTTTTT. Its translation: CASSPRGLAENTGELFF.

This clone was seen just once. J is TRBJ1-2 and V is TRBV6-1; D is possibly TRBD1 (5 bases). Trimming removed 0 bases from V and 5 bases from J, with 16 bases in between. This CDR3 is built from 16 residues. Looked up from germline, CDR1 is MNHNS and CDR2 is SASEGT. The CDR3 loop is CASSEAGHSKGYGYTF. The CDR3 coding sequence is TGTGCCAGCAGTGAAGCGGGGCATTCCAAAGGGTATGGCTACACCTTC.

The rearrangement uses TRBV27 and TRBJ1-5; the match to TRBD1 covers 8 bases. The length of the CDR3 is 17 residues. Germline values: CDR1 MNHEY, CDR2 SMNVEV (reference sequence). V was pared by 6 bases and J by 0 bases, with 10 bases of the junction left unmatched. The CDR3: CASRPRTGTHSNQPQHF. CDR3 coding DNA: TGTGCCAGCAGGCCCAGGACAGGGACCCATAGCAATCAGCCCCAGCATTTT.

The V call is TRBV5-4, the J call TRBJ1-2, with TRBD1 matching over 7 bases. V was pared by 0 bases and J by 7 bases, with 6 bases of the junction left unmatched. The CDR3 has 14 residues. Germline V gene sequence: CDR1 SGHNT, CDR2 YYREEE (reference sequence). The CDR3 sequence is CASSLGQGESGYTF. CDR3 nucleotide sequence: TGTGCCAGCAGCTTGGGGCAGGGGGAAAGTGGCTACACCTTC.

This clone occurred once. V is TRBV5-4 and J is TRBJ2-6; 9 positions match TRBD1. Germline-derived CDR1 and CDR2 are SGHNT and YYREEE (reference sequence). CDR3 length: 17 residues. The ends lost 5 bases at V and 2 bases at J; junction bases unmatched: 8. CDR3 sequence reads: CASSKGQGSPGANVLTF. For the CDR3, the DNA is TGTGCCAGCAGTAAGGGACAGGGCTCACCTGGGGCCAACGTCCTGACTTTC.

The chain recombines TRBV7-3 with TRBJ1-5; the D is unclear. The CDR3 runs 12 residues. Deletions cut 4 bases from V and 9 bases from J, with 10 bases between. The germline gives CDR1 SGHTA, CDR2 FQGTGA. In nucleotides, the CDR3 is TGTGCCAGCAGCTCTCAAGCGGGGCCCCAGCATTTT. Its protein is CASSSQAGPQHF.